These 9 T cell receptor beta chains were sequenced from one sample in a study of cytomegalovirus exposure and HLA in healthy donors. The PCR employed 60 Vbeta primers together with 13 Jbeta primers. Method: immunoSEQ multiplex PCR; TCRdb's copy keeps in-frame clones and lacks some. The sample has around 140,000 clones, about 77% seen once; the top ten hold about 3.7%. Sequenced material: PBMCs. The origin of the receptors is a male donor in good health and CMV-seronegative.

In its sample, this clone was seen a few times. J is TRBJ2-3 and V is TRBV6-5; possibly TRBD2 for D (6 bases). Germline lookup yields CDR1 MNHEY and CDR2 SVGAGI. The length of the CDR3 is 13 residues. The ends were cut back, 8 bases at V and 9 bases at J, with 18 bases in the middle. In nucleotides, the CDR3 is TGTGCCAGCGGGGACCCGGGGACTGACACGCAGTATTTT. Translating gives CASGDPGTDTQYF.

CDR3 amino acids: CASRRSLAGGPSEQYF. CDR3 nucleotides: TGTGCAAGTCGGCGTTCACTAGCGGGAGGGCCAAGCGAGCAGTACTTC. The chain employs TRBV12-2 and TRBJ2-7; no check of the table's D call, TRBD2, against the DNA was made. TRBV12-2 is designated a pseudogene. The CDR3 length is 16 residues.

This clone has only a few counts. The rearrangement uses TRBV12-5 and TRBJ2-2, with D perhaps matching TRBD1 (6 bases). V lost 3 bases and J 1 base, leaving 12 bases between the germline ends. From germline, CDR1 is LGHNT and CDR2 FRNRAP. There are 16 residues in the CDR3. The CDR3 region is CASGLAGTMNTGELFF. CDR3 in DNA: TGTGCTAGTGGTTTAGCCGGGACAATGAACACCGGGGAGCTGTTTTTT.

The V gene is TRBV6-4, the J gene TRBJ2-7; 10 bases match TRBD2. This CDR3 is 17 amino acids long. CDR1 is MRHNA and CDR2 is SNTAGT in the germline V gene. J gave up 2 bases and V 2 bases, and 9 bases lay outside the gene matches. The CDR3 nucleotides are TGTGCCAGCAGTGACCCTTATAGACTAGCGGGTGCCTACGAGCAGTACTTC. Encoded protein: CASSDPYRLAGAYEQYF.

The chain couples TRBV27 to TRBJ2-5; TRBD1 matches 7 bases. The germline CDR1 and CDR2 sequences are MNHEY and SMNVEV (reference sequence). The CDR3 covers 14 residues. The junction had 10 bases not matched to a gene; V was cut back by 11 bases and J by 1 base. The CDR3 reads CAAQGDGAQETQYF. The CDR3 region has the DNA TGTGCCGCTCAGGGGGACGGAGCCCAAGAGACCCAGTACTTC.

The V call is TRBV19, the J call TRBJ2-3; the match to TRBD1 covers 7 bases. Germline CDR1 LNHDA, CDR2 SQIVND (reference sequence). The CDR3 is 15 residues long. V gave up 5 bases and J gave up 0 bases; unmatched junction bases: 5. The CDR3 region has the DNA TGTGCCAGTAGTCCCAGGGACAGCAGCACAGATACGCAGTATTTT. Protein product: CASSPRDSSTDTQYF.

The rearrangement links TRBV10-3 to TRBJ2-7, with D possibly being TRBD2 (7 bases). This CDR3 has 17 residues. Germline values: CDR1 ENHRY, CDR2 SYGVKD. Between the trimmed V and J ends, which lost 6 bases and 1 base, there was a span of 22 bases. The CDR3 DNA follows: TGTGCCATCAGGAGGGATAGGGGGGGACCTGGTTCCTACGAGCAGTACTTC. This sequence encodes CAIRRDRGGPGSYEQYF.

The CDR3 protein is CASSQLPGLTYEQYF. In DNA, the CDR3 is TGCGCCAGCAGCCAGCTACCAGGGTTAACCTACGAGCAGTACTTC. The V gene is TRBV4-1, the J gene TRBJ2-7; D perhaps matches TRBD1 (5 bases). Per the germline V gene, CDR1 is MGHRA and CDR2 is YSYEKL. With 3 bases removed from V and 2 bases from J, the gap between germline ends came to 14 bases. The CDR3 has 15 residues.

The chain combines TRBV6-5 with TRBJ1-2; 7 bases are a match to TRBD1. The length of the CDR3 is 15 residues. Trimming took 2 bases from V and 4 from J; bases not matched to a gene: 7. The germline V gene encodes CDR1 MNHEY and CDR2 SVGAGI. DNA of the CDR3: TGTGCCAGCAGTTACCAGGGGGGCCTGGGCTATGGCTACACCTTC. It translates to CASSYQGGLGYGYTF.